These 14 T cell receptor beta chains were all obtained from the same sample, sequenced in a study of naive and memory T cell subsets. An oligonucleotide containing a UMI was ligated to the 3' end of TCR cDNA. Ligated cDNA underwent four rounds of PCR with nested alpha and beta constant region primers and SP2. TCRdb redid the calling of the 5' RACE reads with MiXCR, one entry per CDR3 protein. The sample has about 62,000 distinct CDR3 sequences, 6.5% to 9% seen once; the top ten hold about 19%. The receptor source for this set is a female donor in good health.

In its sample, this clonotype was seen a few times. CDR3 amino acids: CASSQEGTRGTQYF. In DNA, the CDR3 is TGTGCCAGCAGCCAAGAAGGGACTAGGGGTACGCAGTATTTT. The chain joins TRBV3-1 to TRBJ2-3; the match to TRBD2 covers 8 bases. The V gene end was trimmed by 0 bases and the J gene end by 8 bases; junction bases not matched to a gene: 4. Germline V gene sequence: CDR1 LGHDT, CDR2 YNNKEL (reference sequence). This CDR3 region has 14 residues.

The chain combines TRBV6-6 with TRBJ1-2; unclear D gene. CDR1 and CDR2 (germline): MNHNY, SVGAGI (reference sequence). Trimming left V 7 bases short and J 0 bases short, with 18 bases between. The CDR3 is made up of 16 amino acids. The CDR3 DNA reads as TGTGCCAGCAAGCCAGCCAACTTGCTAGCTAACTATGGCTACACCTTC. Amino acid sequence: CASKPANLLANYGYTF.

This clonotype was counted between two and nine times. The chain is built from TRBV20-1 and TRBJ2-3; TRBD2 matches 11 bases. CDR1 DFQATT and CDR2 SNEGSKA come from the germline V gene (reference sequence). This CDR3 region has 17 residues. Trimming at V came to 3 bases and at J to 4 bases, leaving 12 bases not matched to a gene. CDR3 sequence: CSARATLLAGGPDTQYF. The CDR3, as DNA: TGCAGTGCTAGGGCAACTCTGTTAGCGGGGGGGCCAGATACGCAGTATTTT.

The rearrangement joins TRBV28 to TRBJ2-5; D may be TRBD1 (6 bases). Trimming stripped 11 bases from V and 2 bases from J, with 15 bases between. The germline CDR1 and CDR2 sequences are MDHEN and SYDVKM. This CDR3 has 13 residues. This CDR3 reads CAGKVRGQETQYF. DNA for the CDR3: TGTGCCGGCAAGGTCAGGGGACAAGAGACCCAGTACTTC.

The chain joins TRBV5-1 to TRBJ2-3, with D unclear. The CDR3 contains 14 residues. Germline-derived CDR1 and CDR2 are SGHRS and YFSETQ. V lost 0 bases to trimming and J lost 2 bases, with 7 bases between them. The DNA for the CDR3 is TGCGCCAGCAGCTTGGTCGTTAACACAGATACGCAGTATTTT. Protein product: CASSLVVNTDTQYF.

CDR3: CASSLAGSPSSYNEQFF. For the CDR3, the DNA is TGCGCCAGCAGCTTGGCCGGGTCACCCAGCTCCTACAATGAGCAGTTCTTC. The chain carries TRBV5-1 and TRBJ2-1, with D uncertain. CDR1 is SGHRS, CDR2 YFSETQ, per germline. The CDR3 contains 17 residues. The V and J ends lost 0 bases and 0 bases respectively, with 13 bases between them.

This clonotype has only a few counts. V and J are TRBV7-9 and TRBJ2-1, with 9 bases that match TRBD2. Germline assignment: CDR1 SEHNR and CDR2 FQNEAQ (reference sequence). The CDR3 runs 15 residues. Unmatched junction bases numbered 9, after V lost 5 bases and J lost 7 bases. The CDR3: CASSTTGLAENEQFF. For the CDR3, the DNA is TGTGCCAGCAGCACAACGGGACTAGCAGAGAATGAGCAGTTCTTC.

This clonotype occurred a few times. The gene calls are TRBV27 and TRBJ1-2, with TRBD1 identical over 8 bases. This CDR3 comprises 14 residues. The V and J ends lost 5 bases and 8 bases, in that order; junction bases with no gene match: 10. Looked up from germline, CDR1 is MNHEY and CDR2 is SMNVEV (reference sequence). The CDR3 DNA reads TGTGCCAGCAGTCTCGGACAGGGAGGAGGCGGCTACACCTTC. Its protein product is CASSLGQGGGGYTF.

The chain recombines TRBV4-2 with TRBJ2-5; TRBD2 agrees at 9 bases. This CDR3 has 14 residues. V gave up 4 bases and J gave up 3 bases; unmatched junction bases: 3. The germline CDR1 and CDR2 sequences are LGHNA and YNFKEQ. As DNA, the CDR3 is TGTGCCAGCAGCCCGCGGGGGGGCGAAGAGACCCAGTACTTC. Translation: CASSPRGGEETQYF.

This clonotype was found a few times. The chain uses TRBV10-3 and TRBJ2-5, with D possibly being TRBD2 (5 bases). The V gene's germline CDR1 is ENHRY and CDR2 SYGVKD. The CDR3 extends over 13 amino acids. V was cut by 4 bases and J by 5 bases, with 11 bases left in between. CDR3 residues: CAISGGAVETQYF. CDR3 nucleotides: TGTGCCATCAGTGGGGGAGCCGTTGAGACCCAGTACTTC.

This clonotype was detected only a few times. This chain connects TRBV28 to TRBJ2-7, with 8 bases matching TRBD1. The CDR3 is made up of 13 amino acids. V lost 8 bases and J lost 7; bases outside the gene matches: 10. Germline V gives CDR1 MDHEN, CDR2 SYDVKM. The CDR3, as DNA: TGTGCCAGCTCGACAGGGGCCCCTCAGGAGCAGTACTTC. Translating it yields CASSTGAPQEQYF.

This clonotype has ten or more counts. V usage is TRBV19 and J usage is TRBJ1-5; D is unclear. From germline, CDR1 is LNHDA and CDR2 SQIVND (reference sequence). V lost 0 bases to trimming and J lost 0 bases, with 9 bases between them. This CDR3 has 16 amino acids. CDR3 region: CASSIEELYSNQPQHF. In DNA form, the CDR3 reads TGTGCCAGTAGTATAGAGGAGCTATATAGCAATCAGCCCCAGCATTTT. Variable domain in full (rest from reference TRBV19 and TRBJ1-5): DGGITQSPKYLFRKEGQNVTLSCEQNLNHDAMYWYRQDPGQGLRLIYYSQIVNDFQKGDIAEGYSVSREKKESFPLTVTSAQKNPTAFYLCASSIEELYSNQPQHFGDGTRLSIL.

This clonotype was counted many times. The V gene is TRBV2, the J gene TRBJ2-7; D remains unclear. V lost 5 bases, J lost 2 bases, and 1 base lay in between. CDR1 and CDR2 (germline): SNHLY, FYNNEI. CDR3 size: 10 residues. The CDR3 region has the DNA TGTGCCAGCAGTACCTACGAGCAGTACTTC. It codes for CASSTYEQYF.

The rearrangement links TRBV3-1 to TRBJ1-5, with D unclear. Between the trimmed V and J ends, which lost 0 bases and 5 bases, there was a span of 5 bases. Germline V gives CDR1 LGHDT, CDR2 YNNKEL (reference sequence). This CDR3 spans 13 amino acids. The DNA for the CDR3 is TGTGCCAGCAGCCAAGATATCTATCAGCCCCAGCATTTT. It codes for CASSQDIYQPQHF.